The clone carrying this T cell receptor beta chain was seen ten or more times. The record originates from a study of CD8 T cells in ankylosing spondylitis. Per the germline V gene, CDR1 is DFQATT and CDR2 is SNEGSKA (reference sequence). V dropped 2 bases and J dropped 1 base, with 5 bases sitting between them. This CDR3 region has 13 residues. TCRdb re-derived calls from the 5' RACE reads in MiXCR, one entry per CDR3 protein. Of around 300,000 distinct CDR3 sequences in the sample, about 15% were seen once. The sample comprised blood, either unsorted or a sorted T cell fraction (not recorded which). The TCR comes from a male donor with ankylosing spondylitis or in good health (not recorded which). The genes are TRBV20-1 and TRBJ2-2; D remains unclear. This CDR3 reads CSARSGNTGELFF. The CDR3 DNA sequence: TGCAGTGCTAGATCCGGGAACACCGGGGAGCTGTTTTTT.